This TCR beta chain comes out of a study of T cells in Graves' hyperthyroidism and ophthalmopathy (dated by TCRdb to the late 2010s). For the study in its entirety: Peripheral blood samples were taken at the time of initial diagnosis, prior to any treatment. Prospective prediction of ophthalmopathy was tested in an independent validation cohort of approximately 19 hyperthyroidism patients and some 17 patients who later progressed to ophthalmopathy. The 75 to 100 discovery patients were randomly divided into training and test sets at a 7:3 ratio. The paper reports TCR Vbeta CDR3 sequencing of 130 to 150 peripheral blood samples: 40 to 45 ophthalmopathy, 70 to 85 hyperthyroidism and around 17 progressor patients. After sampling, hyperthyroidism patients received methimazole starting at 30 mg daily, and ophthalmopathy patients received high-dose intravenous methylprednisolone. A discovery cohort of about 100 patients, about 43 with Graves' ophthalmopathy and 55 to 60 with stable Graves' hyperthyroidism, was used to find distinguishing TCR V-J signatures. In about 6 Graves' hyperthyroidism patients, the study also compared T-cell repertoires from thyroid tissue with T-cell repertoires from blood.

The TCR beta CDR3 regions were amplified from RNA transcripts. The TCR CDR3 was subjected to a first round of RT-PCR using the HTBI primer set and the Qiagen OneStep RT-PCR kit. The libraries were constructed in a second round of multiplex PCR and then size-selected and purified. Sequencing of the libraries was done on an Illumina HiSeq2000 using paired-end 100 bp reads. The authors' pipeline ran thus. SOAPnuke was used to process the raw data, with reads discarded if the reads contained adapters or uncalled bases, had a mean Phred below 15, or lacked an exact constant-primer or identifier match. High-quality paired reads were merged using COPE v1.2.5, and each unique nucleotide sequence was defined as a clonotype. MiTCR v1.1 was used to align clonotypes to the IMGT TRBV, TRBD and TRBJ reference segments. Only V-J combinations with frequency above 0.0001, covering roughly 99% of repertoires, were analysed. A TCS score was defined as the ratio of F50 (clonal expansion) to E x V (chaos), with BLOSUM62-based TCRdist applied between CDR3 peptides within each V-J. Welch's t-statistics and random forest reduced several hundred V-J features to 10 to 15, which were used in a naive Bayes classifier (R e1071). Using fastp at Q25 and MiXCR, TCRdb reprocessed the public reads and kept productive beta chains. Here each entry gathers all rows of one CDR3 protein and keeps the most common genes and DNA. The V and J calls, along with clone size, are taken from TCRdb and not from the paper's own processing. This sample comprises a few hundred thousand distinct CDR3 sequences, under 15% of them detected only once. Of the sample, around a third falls within the top ten clones.

Between the V and J ends, shortened by 4 bases and 2 bases respectively, the junction contains 8 bases. Including cysteine and phenylalanine, the CDR3 has 14 amino acids. The sequence is cut down to CDR3 DNA, 42 bases in frame from base 1. The germline V gene encodes CDR1 SGHTA and CDR2 FQGTGA. What the authors observed across the whole study: Ophthalmopathy was separated from stable hyperthyroidism by a 13 V-J signature model, with over 85% sensitivity and about 81% specificity obtained in cross-validation and 80%/75% obtained in testing. Sample size was not statistically predetermined, and investigators were not blinded to group allocation. Most expanded thyroid clonotypes (frequency above 0.001) were also detected in blood, suggesting blood repertoires may reflect thyroid immune responses. In validation, the model predicted progression to ophthalmopathy with 55% to 71% sensitivity and approximately 74% specificity, a median of approximately 6.5 months before onset.

This clonotype was observed many times. Its cognate antigen has yet to be identified. No clone much larger than this one lies a single base away; base qualities are absent. Stable Graves' hyperthyroidism was defined as the absence of progression to ophthalmopathy over 18 months of follow-up. Hyperthyroidism patients were newly diagnosed, with disease duration under 2 months, and aged 18 to 65 years. Patients with uncontrolled infections, other autoimmune diseases, pregnancy or lactation were excluded. Diagnoses were based on clinical symptoms, serum thyroxine and TRAb, thyroid ultrasound and orbital computed tomography. PBMCs were isolated from 7.5 to 10 ml of fresh peripheral blood by Ficoll-Paque density gradient centrifugation. Trizol reagent was used to extract total RNA, and RNA quality was then checked on an Agilent 2100 Bioanalyzer.

This TCR came from a woman in her 30s with Graves' hyperthyroidism. The material sequenced was blood. The chain employs TRBV7-3 and TRBJ2-2, with no D gene named confidently. The CDR3 loop reads CASSSIINTGELFF. In nucleotide form, the sequence is TGTGCCAGCAGCTCTATCATAAACACCGGGGAGCTGTTTTTT.